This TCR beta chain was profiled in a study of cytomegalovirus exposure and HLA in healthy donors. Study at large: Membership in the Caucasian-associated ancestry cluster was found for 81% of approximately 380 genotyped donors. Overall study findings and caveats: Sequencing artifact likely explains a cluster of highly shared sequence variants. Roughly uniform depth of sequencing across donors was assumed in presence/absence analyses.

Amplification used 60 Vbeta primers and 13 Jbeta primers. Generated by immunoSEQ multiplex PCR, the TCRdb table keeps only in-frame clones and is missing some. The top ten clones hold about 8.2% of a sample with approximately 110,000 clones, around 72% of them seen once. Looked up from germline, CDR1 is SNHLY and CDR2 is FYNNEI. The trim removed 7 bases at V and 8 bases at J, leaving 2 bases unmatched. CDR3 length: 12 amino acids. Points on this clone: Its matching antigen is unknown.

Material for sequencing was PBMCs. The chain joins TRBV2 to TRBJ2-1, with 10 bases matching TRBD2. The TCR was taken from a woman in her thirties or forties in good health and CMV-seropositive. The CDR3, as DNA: TGTGCCAGCACTAGCGGGGGAGATGAGCAGTTCTTC. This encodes CASTSGGDEQFF.